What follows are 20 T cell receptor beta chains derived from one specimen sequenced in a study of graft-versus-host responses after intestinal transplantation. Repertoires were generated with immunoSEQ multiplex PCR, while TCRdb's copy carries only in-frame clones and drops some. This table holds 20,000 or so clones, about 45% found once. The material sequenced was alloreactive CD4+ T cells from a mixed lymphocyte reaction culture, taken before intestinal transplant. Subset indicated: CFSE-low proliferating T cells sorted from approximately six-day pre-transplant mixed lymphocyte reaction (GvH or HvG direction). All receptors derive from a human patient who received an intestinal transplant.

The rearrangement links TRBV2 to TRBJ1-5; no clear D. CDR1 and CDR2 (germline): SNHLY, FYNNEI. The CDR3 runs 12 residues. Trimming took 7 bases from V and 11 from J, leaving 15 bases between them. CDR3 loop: CASMGGAGSQHF. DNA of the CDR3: TGTGCCAGCATGGGCGGTGCGGGGTCCCAGCATTTT. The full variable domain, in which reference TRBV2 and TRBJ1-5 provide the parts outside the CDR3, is EPEVTQTPSHQVTQMGQEVILRCVPISNHLYFYWYRQILGQKVEFLVSFYNNEISEKSEIFDDQFSVERPDGSNFTLKIRSTKLEDSAMYFCASMGGAGSQHFGDGTRLSIL.

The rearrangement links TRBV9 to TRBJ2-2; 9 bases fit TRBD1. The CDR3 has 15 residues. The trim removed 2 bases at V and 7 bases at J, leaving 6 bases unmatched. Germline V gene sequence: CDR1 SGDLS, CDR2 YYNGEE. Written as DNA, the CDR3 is TGTGCCAGCAGCGTCGGGACAGGGTACGGCGGGGAGCTGTTTTTT. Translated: CASSVGTGYGGELFF.

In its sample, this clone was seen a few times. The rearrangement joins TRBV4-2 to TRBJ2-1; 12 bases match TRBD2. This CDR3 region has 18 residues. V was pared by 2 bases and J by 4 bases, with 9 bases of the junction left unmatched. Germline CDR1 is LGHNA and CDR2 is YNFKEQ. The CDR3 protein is CASSQLRLAGGPYNEQFF. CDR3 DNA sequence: TGTGCCAGCAGCCAACTTAGGCTAGCGGGGGGGCCTTACAATGAGCAGTTCTTC.

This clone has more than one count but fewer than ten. The CDR3 bases are TGCGCCAGCAGCCCGGGGACTCCCGTCTTCAACGAGCAGTACTTC. Amino acids: CASSPGTPVFNEQYF. The chain couples TRBV5-1 to TRBJ2-7; D perhaps matches TRBD2 (6 bases). The germline CDR1 and CDR2 sequences are SGHRS and YFSETQ. The CDR3 loop spans 15 amino acids. V was clipped by 4 bases and J by 5 bases, with 19 bases between them. The whole variable domain, filled in from reference TRBV5-1 and TRBJ2-7, reads KAGVTQTPRYLIKTRGQQVTLSCSPISGHRSVSWYQQTPGQGLQFLFEYFSETQRNKGNFPGRFSGRQFSNSRSEMNVSTLELGDSALYLCASSPGTPVFNEQYFGPGTRLTVT.

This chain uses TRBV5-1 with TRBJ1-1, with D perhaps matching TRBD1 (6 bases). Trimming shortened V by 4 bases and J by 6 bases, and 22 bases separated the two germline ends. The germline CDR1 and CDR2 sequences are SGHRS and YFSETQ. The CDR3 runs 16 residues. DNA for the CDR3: TGCGCCAGCAGCCCTCAGCCACAGGGAAGTGGTGCTGAAGCTTTCTTT. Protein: CASSPQPQGSGAEAFF.

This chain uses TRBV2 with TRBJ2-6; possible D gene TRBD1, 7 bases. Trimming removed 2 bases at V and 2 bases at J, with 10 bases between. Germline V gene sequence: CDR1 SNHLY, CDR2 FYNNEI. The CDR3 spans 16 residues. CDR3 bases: TGTGCCAGCAGTGAAAGCAGGGGGGCTGGGGCCAACGTCCTGACTTTC. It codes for CASSESRGAGANVLTF.

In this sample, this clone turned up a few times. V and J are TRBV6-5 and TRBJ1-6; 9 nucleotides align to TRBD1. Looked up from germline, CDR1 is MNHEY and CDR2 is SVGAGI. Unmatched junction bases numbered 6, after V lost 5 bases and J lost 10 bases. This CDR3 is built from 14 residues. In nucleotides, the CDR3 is TGTGCCAGCAGTCTGACAGGGGGTTCCTCACCCCTCCACTTT. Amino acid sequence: CASSLTGGSSPLHF.

The CDR3 region is CASTKGGSDTEAFF. DNA of the CDR3: TGTGCCAGCACCAAGGGGGGGTCGGACACTGAAGCTTTCTTT. The rearrangement links TRBV6-6 to TRBJ1-1, with TRBD1 as a possible D gene (6 bases). Trimming removed 7 bases at V and 3 bases at J, with 15 bases between. In germline, CDR1 is MNHNY, CDR2 SVGAGI (reference sequence). The CDR3 has 14 amino acids.

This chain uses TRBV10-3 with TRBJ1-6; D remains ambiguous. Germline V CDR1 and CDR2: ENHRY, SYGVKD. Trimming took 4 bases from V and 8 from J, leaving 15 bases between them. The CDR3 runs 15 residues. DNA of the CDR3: TGTGCCATCAGTGCCCGCGCCGGAGGTGATTCACCCCTCCACTTT. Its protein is CAISARAGGDSPLHF.

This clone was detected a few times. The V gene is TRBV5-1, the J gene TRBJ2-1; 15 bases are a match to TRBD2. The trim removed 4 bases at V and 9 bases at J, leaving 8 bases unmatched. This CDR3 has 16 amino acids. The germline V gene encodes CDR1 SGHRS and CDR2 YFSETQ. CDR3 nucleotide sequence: TGCGCCAGCAGCATGGGACTAGCGGGGGGCCGCAGTGAGCAGTTCTTC. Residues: CASSMGLAGGRSEQFF.

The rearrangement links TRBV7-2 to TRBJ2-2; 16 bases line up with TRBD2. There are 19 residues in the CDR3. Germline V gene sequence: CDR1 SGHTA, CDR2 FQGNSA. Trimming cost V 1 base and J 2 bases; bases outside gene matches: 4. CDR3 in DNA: TGTGCCAGCAGCTTAGTTGGGACTAGCGGGGGGGGAAACACCGGGGAGCTGTTTTTT. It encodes CASSLVGTSGGGNTGELFF. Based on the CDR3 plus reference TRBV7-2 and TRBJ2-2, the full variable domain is GAGVSQSPSNKVTEKGKDVELRCDPISGHTALYWYRQSLGQGLEFLIYFQGNSAPDKSGLPSDRFSAERTGGSVSTLTIQRTQQEDSAVYLCASSLVGTSGGGNTGELFFGEGSRLTVL.

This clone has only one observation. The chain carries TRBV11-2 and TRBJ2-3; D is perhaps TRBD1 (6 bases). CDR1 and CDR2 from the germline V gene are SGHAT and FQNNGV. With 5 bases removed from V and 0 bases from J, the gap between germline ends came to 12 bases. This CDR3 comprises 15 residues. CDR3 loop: CASSPGQPSTDTQYF. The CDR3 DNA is TGTGCCAGCAGCCCAGGACAGCCTAGCACAGATACGCAGTATTTT.

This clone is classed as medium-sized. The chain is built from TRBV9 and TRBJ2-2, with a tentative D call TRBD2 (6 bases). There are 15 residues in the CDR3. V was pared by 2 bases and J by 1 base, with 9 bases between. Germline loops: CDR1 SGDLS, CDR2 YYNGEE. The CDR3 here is CASSVRDLNTGELFF. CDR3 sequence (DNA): TGTGCCAGCAGCGTCCGGGACTTGAACACCGGGGAGCTGTTTTTT. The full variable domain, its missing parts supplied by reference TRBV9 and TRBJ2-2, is DSGVTQTPKHLITATGQRVTLRCSPRSGDLSVYWYQQSLDQGLQFLIQYYNGEERAKGNILERFSAQQFPDLHSELNLSSLELGDSALYFCASSVRDLNTGELFFGEGSRLTVL.

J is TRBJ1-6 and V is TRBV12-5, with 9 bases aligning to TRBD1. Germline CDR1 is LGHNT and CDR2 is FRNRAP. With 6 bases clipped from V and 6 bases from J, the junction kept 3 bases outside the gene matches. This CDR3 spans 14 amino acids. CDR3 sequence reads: CASGDRGRNSPLHF. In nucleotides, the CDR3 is TGTGCTAGTGGGGACAGGGGACGTAATTCACCCCTCCACTTT.

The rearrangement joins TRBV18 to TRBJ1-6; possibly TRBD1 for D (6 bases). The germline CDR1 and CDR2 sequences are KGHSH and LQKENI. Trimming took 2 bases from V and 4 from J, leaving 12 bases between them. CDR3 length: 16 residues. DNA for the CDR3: TGTGCCAGCTCACCAGCGGCAGGGGATTATAATTCACCCCTCCACTTT. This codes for CASSPAAGDYNSPLHF.

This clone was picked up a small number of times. CDR3 bases: TGTGCCAGCTCTCTCCGGCGGGGGCTGGATACGCAGTATTTT. It translates to CASSLRRGLDTQYF. The gene calls are TRBV18 and TRBJ2-3, with D perhaps TRBD2 (7 bases). V lost 6 bases and J lost 6, with 16 bases in between. This CDR3 spans 14 amino acids. The germline CDR1 and CDR2 sequences are KGHSH and LQKENI. Complete variable domain (other parts from reference TRBV18 and TRBJ2-3): NAGVMQNPRHLVRRRGQEARLRCSPMKGHSHVYWYRQLPEEGLKFMVYLQKENIIDESGMPKERFSAEFPKEGPSILRIQQVVRGDSAAYFCASSLRRGLDTQYFGPGTRLTVL.

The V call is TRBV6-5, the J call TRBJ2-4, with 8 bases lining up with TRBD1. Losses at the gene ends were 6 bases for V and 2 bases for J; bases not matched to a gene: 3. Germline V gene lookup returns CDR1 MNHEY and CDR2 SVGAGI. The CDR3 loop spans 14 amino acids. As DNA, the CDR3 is TGTGCCAGCAGGGGGACAGGTCCCAAAAACATTCAGTACTTC. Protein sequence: CASRGTGPKNIQYF.

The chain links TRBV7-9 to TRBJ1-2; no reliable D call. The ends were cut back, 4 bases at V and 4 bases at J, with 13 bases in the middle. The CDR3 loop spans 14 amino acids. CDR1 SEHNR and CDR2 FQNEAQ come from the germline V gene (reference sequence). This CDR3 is CASSSNVGAYGYTF. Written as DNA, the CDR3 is TGTGCCAGCAGCTCCAACGTAGGAGCCTATGGCTACACCTTC. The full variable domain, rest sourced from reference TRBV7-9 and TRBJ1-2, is DTGVSQNPRHKITKRGQNVTFRCDPISEHNRLYWYRQTLGQGPEFLTYFQNEAQLEKSRLLSDRFSAERPKGSFSTLEIQRTEQGDSAMYLCASSSNVGAYGYTFGSGTRLTVV.

This chain's CDR3 is CASSQRQGTLGDEQFF. The CDR3 nucleotides are TGTGCCAGCAGCCAAAGACAGGGTACCTTGGGCGATGAGCAGTTCTTC. The rearrangement uses TRBV5-6 and TRBJ2-1; TRBD1 matches at 7 bases. The CDR3 loop spans 16 amino acids. CDR1 is SGHDT, CDR2 YYEEEE, per germline. The ends lost 4 bases at V and 8 bases at J; junction bases unmatched: 15.

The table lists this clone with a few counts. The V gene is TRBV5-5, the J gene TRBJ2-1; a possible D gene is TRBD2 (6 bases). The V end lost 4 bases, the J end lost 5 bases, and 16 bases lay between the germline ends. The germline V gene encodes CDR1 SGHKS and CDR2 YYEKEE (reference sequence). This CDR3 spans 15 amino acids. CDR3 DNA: TGTGCCAGCAGCCTCCTCGGGACTTTTAACAATGAGCAGTTCTTC. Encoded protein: CASSLLGTFNNEQFF.